This T cell receptor (beta chain) was sequenced during a study of early stage breast cancer tumors. Background on the study: Invasive lobular carcinomas made up four of 12 ER+/PR+/HER2- tumors. Study outcomes and limitations: Comparing each tissue with blood distinguished tumor from normal in most of the 16 patients. Unsorted bulk genomic DNA sequencing lacked pairing and functional marker data.

The germline gives CDR1 SGHRS, CDR2 YFSETQ. Trimming left V 6 bases short and J 4 bases short, with 26 bases between. The CDR3 runs to 17 residues. A note on this clone: Its specificity is unknown.

Sequencing was performed with immunoSEQ multiplex PCR; in TCRdb, only in-frame clones are kept and a portion is missing. This repertoire shows some 58,000 clones, about three quarters found once; its top ten account for 3% to 3.5%. The V gene is TRBV5-1, the J gene TRBJ2-7; TRBD1 or TRBD2 may be the D gene (5 bases each). Material for sequencing was blood. The clonotype originates from a person aged 25 to 45 with breast cancer. The CDR3 region has the DNA TGCGCCAGCACATTGGGAAATTTCGGGACGGACTTTTACGAGCAGTACTTC. This translates into CASTLGNFGTDFYEQYF.